This note documents a single TCR beta chain sequence. Germline values: CDR1 LNHNV, CDR2 YYDKDF (reference sequence). The V gene end was trimmed by 3 bases and the J gene end by 5 bases; junction bases not matched to a gene: 9. This CDR3 has 16 residues. The sample is drawn from a study of blood T cell repertoires in COVID-19. Repertoires were generated with immunoSEQ multiplex PCR, while TCRdb's copy carries only in-frame clones and drops some. The sample records 50,000 to 65,000 clones, 88% being singletons. This sequence was found in a human donor in a cohort sampled during active COVID-19. The sample consisted of peripheral blood. The chain recombines TRBV15 with TRBJ2-3; 9 bases match TRBD2. The CDR3 is CATSRERGAPGDTQYF. CDR3 coding DNA: TGTGCCACCAGCAGGGAGCGGGGGGCACCCGGAGATACGCAGTATTTT.